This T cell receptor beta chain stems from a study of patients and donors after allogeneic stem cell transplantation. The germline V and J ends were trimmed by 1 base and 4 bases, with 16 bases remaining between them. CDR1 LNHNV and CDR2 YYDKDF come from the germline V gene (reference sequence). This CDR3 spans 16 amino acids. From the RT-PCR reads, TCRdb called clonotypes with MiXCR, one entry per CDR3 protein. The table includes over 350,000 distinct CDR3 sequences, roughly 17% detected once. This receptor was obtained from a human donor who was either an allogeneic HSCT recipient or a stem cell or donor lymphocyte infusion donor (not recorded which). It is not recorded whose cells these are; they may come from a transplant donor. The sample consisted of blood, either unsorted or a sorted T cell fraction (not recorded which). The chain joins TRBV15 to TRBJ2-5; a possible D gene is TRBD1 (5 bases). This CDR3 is CATSRGSFRGGETQYF. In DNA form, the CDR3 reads TGTGCCACCAGCAGAGGTTCGTTTAGGGGTGGAGAGACCCAGTACTTC.